This entry lists 25 T cell receptor beta chains sequenced from one sample in a study of spatial heterogeneity in lung cancer. Whole-study findings and limits: Mutation tallies in tumors tracked expanded intratumoral alpha and beta TCR counts.

Antigens of these TCRs are unknown. Documented time point: sample taken at primary tumor resection. TCRdb fed the 5' RACE reads into MiXCR, producing one record per CDR3 protein. Seen here are 17,000 or so distinct CDR3 sequences, 6.2% observed once, and the top ten hold around 7%. The specimen comprised lung tumor tissue, sampled at surgery. The source of these receptors is a male donor with early-stage non-small cell lung cancer.

At least ten counts were recorded for this clonotype. This beta chain lies outside the target of a library built for alpha chains; its clone size means little. V is TRBV5-1 and J is TRBJ2-7; D is unclear. V lost 0 bases and J 5 bases, leaving 9 bases between the germline ends. The CDR3 contains 13 residues. Per the germline V gene, CDR1 is SGHRS and CDR2 is YFSETQ. The CDR3 nucleotides are TGCGCCAGCAGCTTGGCCCGCGAGGACGAGCAGTACTTC. Protein sequence: CASSLAREDEQYF.

To note about this clonotype: This beta chain appears as a stray read in a library generated for alpha chains; its size is not informative. The V gene is TRBV7-2, the J gene TRBJ2-7, with 9 bases matching TRBD1. With 3 bases clipped from V and 6 bases from J, the junction kept 12 bases outside the gene matches. CDR3 length equals 16 residues. The germline gives CDR1 SGHTA, CDR2 FQGNSA. CDR3 loop: CASSFQPSGTGTEQYF. The CDR3 DNA follows: TGTGCCAGCAGCTTCCAGCCTTCCGGGACAGGGACCGAGCAGTACTTC.

This clonotype was seen repeatedly, ten times or more. This beta chain lies outside the target of a library built for alpha chains; its clone size means little. The chain couples TRBV20-1 to TRBJ1-1, with D uncertain. CDR1 is DFQATT and CDR2 is SNEGSKA in the germline V gene (reference sequence). CDR3 size: 15 residues. Trimming took off 4 bases at V and 0 bases at J, with 15 bases between the two ends. The CDR3 is CSANPGAKMNTEAFF. The CDR3 coding sequence is TGCAGTGCTAATCCTGGAGCTAAAATGAACACTGAAGCTTTCTTT.

This clonotype has a handful of counts. The size of this beta chain means little, since it is a stray read in a library made for alpha chains. The rearrangement links TRBV5-4 to TRBJ2-7, with 7 bases matching TRBD2. The V gene's germline CDR1 is SGHNT and CDR2 YYREEE (reference sequence). V shed 1 base and J 5 bases; nucleotides not matched to a gene: 12. This CDR3 has 16 residues. The CDR3 DNA is TGTGCCAGCAGCTTGAACCTTAGAGGGACTAAGAACGAGCAGTACTTC. It encodes CASSLNLRGTKNEQYF.

In its sample, this clonotype ranks as medium-sized (0.01 to 0.1%). The library was prepared for alpha chains; this beta chain is a stray read, so its frequency means little. The chain is built from TRBV12-3 or TRBV12-4 and TRBJ2-2, with D perhaps matching TRBD1 (6 bases). The CDR3 loop spans 17 amino acids. Trimming took off 0 bases at V and 2 bases at J, with 13 bases between the two ends. CDR3 in DNA: TGTGCCAGCAGTTTAGCACAGGGTCTTGGAAACACCGGGGAGCTGTTTTTT. This encodes CASSLAQGLGNTGELFF.

This clonotype was seen ten or more times. This beta chain appears as a stray read in a library generated for alpha chains; its size is not informative. The CDR3 nucleotides read TGCGCCAGCAGCCAAGAGCATTACACTGAAGCTTTCTTT. It yields the protein CASSQEHYTEAFF. This chain joins TRBV4-1 and TRBJ1-1; D not resolved. CDR1 MGHRA and CDR2 YSYEKL come from the germline V gene. The CDR3 is made up of 13 amino acids. V lost 0 bases, J lost 3 bases, and 5 bases lay in between.

This clonotype showed up many times. For a library built for alpha chains, this beta chain is a stray read; little rests on its size. This chain links TRBV28 with TRBJ1-5; D gene unclear. CDR1 and CDR2 from the germline V gene are MDHEN and SYDVKM. The CDR3 is made up of 12 amino acids. Deletions cut 3 bases from V and 0 bases from J, with 0 bases between. DNA of the CDR3: TGTGCCAGCAGTTTTAGCAATCAGCCCCAGCATTTT. This gives the protein CASSFSNQPQHF.

The table lists this clonotype with many counts. This beta chain is off target for a library built for alpha chains, so its abundance means little. The V and J genes are TRBV6-5 and TRBJ1-1; 7 nucleotides match TRBD1. V was pared by 6 bases and J by 7 bases, with 17 bases of the junction left unmatched. CDR3 length: 16 amino acids. Per the germline V gene, CDR1 is MNHEY and CDR2 is SVGAGI. This chain's CDR3 is CASSRQGGPGGDEAFF. The CDR3 nucleotides read TGTGCCAGCAGCCGACAGGGTGGACCTGGGGGGGATGAAGCTTTCTTT.

Points on this clonotype: The size of this beta chain means little, since it is a stray read in a library made for alpha chains. The chain recombines TRBV6-5 with TRBJ2-7; 9 bases are a match to TRBD2. The J segment lost 3 bases and the V segment lost 6 bases, leaving 15 bases of the junction unmatched. This CDR3 has 17 amino acids. CDR1 and CDR2 from the germline V gene are MNHEY and SVGAGI. DNA of the CDR3: TGTGCCAGCAGACGCTCTTTAGCGGGAGAGCGCAGCTACGAGCAGTACTTC. Residues: CASRRSLAGERSYEQYF.

This clonotype was found many times. This beta chain lies outside the target of a library built for alpha chains; its clone size means little. This chain connects TRBV7-2 to TRBJ2-6, with D maybe TRBD2 (6 bases). Deletions cut 1 base from V and 0 bases from J, with 10 bases between. CDR3 length equals 17 residues. CDR1 is SGHTA, CDR2 FQGNSA, per germline. This CDR3 reads CASSLEWRGSGANVLTF. The CDR3, as DNA: TGTGCCAGCAGCTTAGAATGGAGGGGCTCTGGGGCCAACGTCCTGACTTTC.

This clonotype was detected many times. This beta chain appears as a stray read in a library generated for alpha chains; its size is not informative. The CDR3 spells CASSLAPGPLDTQYF. In DNA form, the CDR3 reads TGTGCCAGCAGCTTAGCGCCGGGACCCCTGGATACGCAGTATTTT. This chain connects TRBV7-2 to TRBJ2-3; the D call may be TRBD1 or TRBD2 (5 bases each). Germline lookup yields CDR1 SGHTA and CDR2 FQGNSA. V was trimmed by 0 bases and J by 6 bases, leaving 13 bases between them. CDR3 size: 15 residues.

This clonotype has a count of ten or more. This beta chain lies outside the target of a library built for alpha chains; its clone size means little. The chain's CDR3 is CASSQVTKRESIDEQYF. In DNA form, the CDR3 reads TGTGCCAGCAGCCAAGTTACGAAGCGGGAGAGTATCGACGAGCAGTACTTC. V is TRBV3-1 and J is TRBJ2-7, with 8 bases identical to TRBD2. CDR1 and CDR2 from the germline V gene are LGHDT and YNNKEL (reference sequence). This CDR3 has 17 amino acids. The V gene end was trimmed by 1 base and the J gene end by 5 bases; junction bases not matched to a gene: 13.

The table lists this clonotype with many counts. This beta chain is a stray read from a library made for alpha chains; its abundance is not meaningful. The chain carries TRBV6-1 and TRBJ2-5; D unresolved. This CDR3 is built from 12 residues. V lost 3 bases, J lost 9 bases, and 11 bases lay in between. Germline loops: CDR1 MNHNS, CDR2 SASEGT. CDR3 in amino acids: CASSDRPEAQYF. The CDR3 DNA follows: TGTGCCAGCAGTGATCGGCCCGAGGCCCAGTACTTC.

By share, this clonotype counts as medium-sized. Since the library was made to target alpha chains, this beta chain is a stray read and its abundance is not meaningful. The rearrangement joins TRBV24-1 to TRBJ2-1; 9 positions agree with TRBD2. Germline CDR1 is KGHDR and CDR2 is SFDVKD. The CDR3 extends over 15 amino acids. With 3 bases clipped from V and 6 bases from J, the junction kept 5 bases outside the gene matches. The CDR3 region has the DNA TGTGCCACCAGTGATACAGCGGGAGGACGCAATGAGCAGTTCTTC. This translates into CATSDTAGGRNEQFF.

This clonotype was seen many times. This beta chain lies outside the target of a library built for alpha chains; its clone size means little. The V call is TRBV5-1, the J call TRBJ2-1; a possible D gene is TRBD2 (5 bases). V was pared by 4 bases and J by 6 bases, with 14 bases between. The CDR3 is 14 residues long. Germline V gene lookup returns CDR1 SGHRS and CDR2 YFSETQ. The DNA for the CDR3 is TGCGCCAGCAGCCTCGTGCAAGCGGTCAATGAGCAGTTCTTC. Translating it yields CASSLVQAVNEQFF.

This clonotype was recorded many times. The size of this beta chain means little, since it is a stray read in a library made for alpha chains. The V gene is TRBV3-1, the J gene TRBJ2-1; D might be TRBD1 (6 bases). The CDR3 is 15 amino acids. The V gene's germline CDR1 is LGHDT and CDR2 YNNKEL (reference sequence). V was pared by 1 base and J by 8 bases, with 15 bases between. The CDR3 loop reads CASSQAHTGKYEQFF. CDR3 DNA: TGTGCCAGCAGCCAAGCCCATACAGGGAAGTATGAGCAGTTCTTC.

This clonotype was found many times. This beta chain is an unintended read in a library built for alpha chains; its size means little. The chain is built from TRBV28 and TRBJ2-6; 7 positions agree with TRBD2. The CDR3 contains 17 residues. V lost 8 bases, J lost 1 base, and 11 bases stayed unmatched. CDR1 is MDHEN and CDR2 is SYDVKM in the germline V gene. CDR3 sequence (DNA): TGTGCCAGCCGCCCCCAAGCGGGATTGTCTGGGGCCAACGTCCTGACTTTC. It specifies CASRPQAGLSGANVLTF.

The table lists this clonotype with many counts. This beta chain lies outside the target of a library built for alpha chains; its clone size means little. The gene calls are TRBV20-1 and TRBJ2-5; D ambiguous. Per the germline V gene, CDR1 is DFQATT and CDR2 is SNEGSKA (reference sequence). The V and J ends lost 3 bases and 0 bases respectively, with 17 bases between them. The CDR3 is made up of 16 amino acids. The CDR3 nucleotides read TGCAGTGCTAGGGCTGGTTTGGGTAGCCACCAAGAGACCCAGTACTTC. Amino acid sequence: CSARAGLGSHQETQYF.

This clonotype was counted many times. Within a library made for alpha chains, this beta chain is off target, and its count is uninformative. The chain joins TRBV7-8 to TRBJ2-5, with 12 bases identical to TRBD2. J gave up 10 bases and V 1 base, and 16 bases lay outside the gene matches. The CDR3 has 18 amino acids. Looked up from germline, CDR1 is SGHVS and CDR2 is FQNEAQ. CDR3 DNA sequence: TGTGCCAGCAGCTTAGTTTCGCTAGCGGGAGGGGGGCGGAGAGACCAGTACTTC. It yields the protein CASSLVSLAGGGRRDQYF.

This clonotype was counted a few times. This beta chain is an off-target read within a library intended for alpha chains, so its frequency means little. The chain is built from TRBV3-1 and TRBJ2-7, with 10 bases identical to TRBD2. The CDR3 has 14 residues. Per germline, CDR1 LGHDT and CDR2 YNNKEL (reference sequence). V was clipped by 5 bases and J by 0 bases; unmatched bases: 1. DNA of the CDR3: TGTGCCAGCAGCAGGACTAGCGGCTCCTACGAGCAGTACTTC. It encodes CASSRTSGSYEQYF.

This clonotype was detected many times. Because the library targeted alpha chains, this beta chain is an off-target read whose size means little. The rearrangement joins TRBV28 to TRBJ2-7; TRBD2 matches at 8 bases. Per the germline V gene, CDR1 is MDHEN and CDR2 is SYDVKM. Trimming removed 2 bases from V and 2 bases from J; junction bases left unmatched: 11. The CDR3 extends over 17 amino acids. The CDR3 loop reads CASSLELAAPDTYEQYF. CDR3 sequence (DNA): TGTGCCAGCAGTTTAGAACTAGCGGCCCCGGACACCTACGAGCAGTACTTC. Full variable domain (outside the CDR3, taken from reference TRBV28 and TRBJ2-7): DVKVTQSSRYLVKRTGEKVFLECVQDMDHENMFWYRQDPGLGLRLIYFSYDVKMKEKGDIPEGYSVSREKKERFSLILESASTNQTSMYLCASSLELAAPDTYEQYFGPGTRLTVT.

This clonotype was seen repeatedly, ten times or more. With the library built for alpha chains, this beta chain is off target and its frequency is not meaningful. V and J are TRBV7-6 and TRBJ1-5; tentatively, D is TRBD1 (5 bases). The V gene lost 3 bases and the J gene lost 6 bases, with 9 bases spanning the gap. The CDR3 extends over 13 amino acids. Germline CDR1 SGHVS, CDR2 FNYEAQ. Here the CDR3 DNA reads TGTGCCAGCAGCTTGGACATGGGTCAGCCCCAGCATTTT. Amino acid sequence: CASSLDMGQPQHF.

Concerning this clonotype: As an off-target read in a library built for alpha chains, this beta chain has a frequency of little significance. The chain combines TRBV7-9 with TRBJ1-2; possibly TRBD1 for D (5 bases). Trimming pared 6 bases from V and 8 bases from J, leaving 16 bases between. Germline loops: CDR1 SEHNR, CDR2 FQNEAQ (reference sequence). This CDR3 is built from 13 residues. The CDR3 reads CASSSGAVRGYTF. The CDR3, as DNA: TGTGCCAGCAGTTCCGGGGCCGTTAGGGGCTACACCTTC.

This clonotype was seen repeatedly, ten times or more. This beta chain is a stray sequence in a library constructed for alpha chains; its clone size is not meaningful. CDR3: CASSFDRGKGSPLHF. CDR3 in DNA: TGTGCCAGCAGCTTTGACAGGGGTAAAGGATCACCCCTCCACTTT. This chain connects TRBV5-4 to TRBJ1-6, with 8 bases that match TRBD1. V gave up 2 bases and J gave up 10 bases; unmatched junction bases: 8. CDR1 and CDR2 from the germline V gene are SGHNT and YYREEE (reference sequence). CDR3 length: 15 amino acids. Combining the CDR3 with reference TRBV5-4 and TRBJ1-6 gives the whole variable domain ETGVTQSPTHLIKTRGQQVTLRCSSQSGHNTVSWYQQALGQGPQFIFQYYREEENGRGNFPPRFSGLQFPNYSSELNVNALELDDSALYLCASSFDRGKGSPLHFGNGTRLTVT.

For this clonotype: This beta chain slipped into a library made for alpha chains as a stray read, so its size is not meaningful. The V call is TRBV10-3, the J call TRBJ2-7; 11 bases match TRBD2. J gave up 3 bases and V 7 bases, and 8 bases lay outside the gene matches. The germline gives CDR1 ENHRY, CDR2 SYGVKD. The CDR3 extends over 15 amino acids. The CDR3 here is CAITPGTSGNYEQYF. The CDR3 nucleotides are TGTGCCATCACCCCCGGGACTAGCGGCAACTACGAGCAGTACTTC.